This entry concerns a single T cell receptor (beta chain). This specimen belongs to a study of blood T cell repertoires in COVID-19. Across the study: From T cells, B-cell-depleted T cells, or PBMCs came the material, which was cDNA or gDNA.

This CDR3 has 15 amino acids. V was pared by 5 bases and J by 5 bases, with 11 bases of the junction left unmatched. The V gene's germline CDR1 is SEHNR and CDR2 FQNEAQ (reference sequence). The data were produced by immunoSEQ multiplex PCR, yet TCRdb's version contains in-frame clones alone and is incomplete. Of approximately 77,000 clones in the sample, more than 80% were seen once. Sequences were obtained from peripheral blood. The TCR was taken from a woman in her seventies with acute or convalescent COVID-19. The J gene is TRBJ1-2, the V gene TRBV7-9, with 7 bases aligning to TRBD1. As DNA, the CDR3 is TGTGCCAGCAGCCTCCCGACAGGGAGGCCTTATGGCTACACCTTC. Protein product: CASSLPTGRPYGYTF.